This TCR beta chain was documented in a study of blood T cells in healthy people across ages. Germline V lookup: CDR1 KGHDR, CDR2 SFDVKD. V dropped 7 bases and J dropped 6; count of bases not matched to a gene: 11. This CDR3 is 16 amino acids long. This clonotype turned up a few times. Its antigen is unknown. The use of a sample-barcoded 5' primer and a J-beta primer mix characterized a second PCR of roughly 7 to 12 cycles. TCRdb used MiXCR to reprocess the 5' RACE reads, holding one entry per CDR3 protein. This table holds some 800,000 distinct CDR3 sequences, 20% to 30% found once. General study findings and limits: Samples with more naive T cells showed higher observed beta diversity.

This sample was shared with a second study, whose subject was T cells of mothers and their children. That source reports: Among related mother-child pairs, overlap was slightly higher than in unrelated pairs, though not significantly.

The source is a boy aged 10-17 years in good health. The specimen sequenced was blood. This chain joins TRBV24-1 and TRBJ1-6, with 7 bases matching TRBD1. The CDR3 reads CATSGQTGQINSPLHF. The CDR3 DNA reads as TGTGCCACCAGCGGACAAACGGGACAGATTAATTCACCCCTCCACTTT.